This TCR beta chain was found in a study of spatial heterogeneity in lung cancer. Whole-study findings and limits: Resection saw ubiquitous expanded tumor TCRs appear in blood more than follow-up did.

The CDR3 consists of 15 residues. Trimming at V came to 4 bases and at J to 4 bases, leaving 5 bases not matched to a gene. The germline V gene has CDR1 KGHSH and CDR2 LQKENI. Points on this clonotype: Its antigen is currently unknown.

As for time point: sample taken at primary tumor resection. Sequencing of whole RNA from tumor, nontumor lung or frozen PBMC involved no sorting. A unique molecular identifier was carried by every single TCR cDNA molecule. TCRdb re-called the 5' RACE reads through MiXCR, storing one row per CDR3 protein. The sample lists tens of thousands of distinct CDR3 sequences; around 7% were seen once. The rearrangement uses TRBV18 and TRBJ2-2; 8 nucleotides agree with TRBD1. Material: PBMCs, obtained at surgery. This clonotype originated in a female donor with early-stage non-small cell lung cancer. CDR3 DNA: TGTGCCAGCTCACTTGGACAGGGAGGCACCGGGGAGCTGTTTTTT. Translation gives CASSLGQGGTGELFF.